This is a list of T cell receptor beta chains from one sample in a study of vaccination effects on CD4 cells after COVID-19. What these receptors recognize is not known. Profiled with immunoSEQ multiplex PCR; TCRdb holds only in-frame clones, not every one. The repertoire holds 70,000 or so clones, with roughly 74% as singletons. This sample comprised CD4+ T cells from PBMCs cultured with HCoV-NL63 spike peptides, obtained before COVID-19 vaccination. The receptors were gathered from a human donor who received a COVID-19 vaccine. The CDR3 runs from the conserved cysteine through the conserved F or W. The D gene is left open where the match is weak. Clone sizes are given selectively: once, few, many, or a class where the clone is expanded.

j_gene: TRBJ1-2
len: 12
abundance: -
d_gene: -
v_gene: TRBV5-6
CDR3nt: TGTGCCAGCAGCTGGGGGACGGATGGCTACACCTTC
CDR3aa: CASSWGTDGYTF

j_gene: TRBJ2-2
len: 16
abundance: -
d_gene: TRBD2
v_gene: TRBV4-1
CDR3nt: TGCGCCAGCAGCCAAGTCACGGGGGGGAACACCGGGGAGCTGTTTTTT
CDR3aa: CASSQVTGGNTGELFF

j_gene: TRBJ1-1
len: 11
abundance: once
d_gene: -
v_gene: TRBV28
CDR3nt: TGTGCCAGCAGGGCCAACACTGAAGCTTTCTTT
CDR3aa: CASRANTEAFF

j_gene: TRBJ1-1
len: 15
abundance: -
d_gene: -
v_gene: TRBV6-5
CDR3nt: TGTGCCAGCAGTTGGACACCGGGATCGAACACTGAAGCTTTCTTT
CDR3aa: CASSWTPGSNTEAFF

j_gene: TRBJ1-1
len: 15
abundance: -
d_gene: -
v_gene: TRBV7-7
CDR3nt: TGTGCCAGCAGCCCTATGGGGGGTTCCAACACTGAAGCTTTCTTT
CDR3aa: CASSPMGGSNTEAFF

j_gene: TRBJ1-1
len: 18
abundance: -
d_gene: -
v_gene: TRBV5-1
CDR3nt: TGCGCCAGCAGCCGACAACCGGGGGGAAACAGGGACTTCACTGAAGCTTTCTTT
CDR3aa: CASSRQPGGNRDFTEAFF

j_gene: TRBJ2-1
len: 14
abundance: -
d_gene: -
v_gene: TRBV28
CDR3nt: TGTGCCAGCAGCGAGGACCGCTCCTACAATGAGCAGTTCTTC
CDR3aa: CASSEDRSYNEQFF

j_gene: TRBJ2-5
len: 13
abundance: -
d_gene: -
v_gene: TRBV5-4
CDR3nt: TGTGCCAGCAGCTCCCAGGGTAGCGAGACCCAGTACTTC
CDR3aa: CASSSQGSETQYF

j_gene: TRBJ2-1
len: 15
abundance: once
d_gene: -
v_gene: TRBV28
CDR3nt: TGTGCCAGCAGTTTATATAGGGACCTATTCAATGAGCAGTTCTTC
CDR3aa: CASSLYRDLFNEQFF

j_gene: TRBJ1-1
len: 15
abundance: few
d_gene: -
v_gene: TRBV10-1
CDR3nt: TGCGCCAGCAGTGATGGTGGGCGGCTGAACACTGAAGCTTTCTTT
CDR3aa: CASSDGGRLNTEAFF

j_gene: TRBJ1-5
len: 13
abundance: few
d_gene: -
v_gene: TRBV30
CDR3nt: TGTGCCTGGAGTGTACAGTTAAATCAGCCCCAGCATTTT
CDR3aa: CAWSVQLNQPQHF

j_gene: TRBJ1-2
len: 15
abundance: once
d_gene: -
v_gene: TRBV30
CDR3nt: TGTGCCTGGAGTGTTCGGGACGGCGAAACCTATGGCTACACCTTC
CDR3aa: CAWSVRDGETYGYTF

j_gene: TRBJ2-2
len: 15
abundance: -
d_gene: -
v_gene: TRBV18
CDR3nt: TGTGCCAGCTCACCAGTTCGAGGGTTTGGCGGGGAGCTGTTTTTT
CDR3aa: CASSPVRGFGGELFF

j_gene: TRBJ2-1
len: 12
abundance: -
d_gene: -
v_gene: TRBV27
CDR3nt: TGTGCCAGCAGTCCTCTAGGGAATGAGCAGTTCTTC
CDR3aa: CASSPLGNEQFF

j_gene: TRBJ2-1
len: 16
abundance: once
d_gene: TRBD2
v_gene: TRBV5-5
CDR3nt: TGTGCCAGCAGCCCGGGACTAGCGGGGGACTACAATGAGCAGTTCTTC
CDR3aa: CASSPGLAGDYNEQFF

j_gene: TRBJ2-1
len: 15
abundance: few
d_gene: TRBD1
v_gene: TRBV11-1
CDR3nt: TGTGCCAGCAGCTTATCGACAGGGTCCTACAATGAGCAGTTCTTC
CDR3aa: CASSLSTGSYNEQFF

j_gene: TRBJ1-5
len: 16
abundance: -
d_gene: -
v_gene: TRBV2
CDR3nt: TGTGCCAGCAGTGAAATGAGAGGTATTGACAATCAGCCCCAGCATTTT
CDR3aa: CASSEMRGIDNQPQHF

j_gene: TRBJ1-2
len: 13
abundance: -
d_gene: -
v_gene: TRBV7-8
CDR3nt: TGTGCCAGCACTTTGGAGGGGCGTTCTGGCTACACCTTC
CDR3aa: CASTLEGRSGYTF

j_gene: TRBJ2-2
len: 15
abundance: -
d_gene: TRBD2
v_gene: TRBV7-6
CDR3nt: TGTGCCAGCCGAAATAGCGGGGGGGCGTCGGGGGAGCTGTTTTTT
CDR3aa: CASRNSGGASGELFF

j_gene: TRBJ2-2
len: 20
abundance: -
d_gene: TRBD1
v_gene: TRBV27
CDR3nt: TGTGCCAGCAGCCGCGGACCGGGACAGGGCGGACGACGTTTGAGCGGGGAGCTGTTTTTT
CDR3aa: CASSRGPGQGGRRLSGELFF

j_gene: TRBJ1-4
len: 12
abundance: -
d_gene: -
v_gene: TRBV24-1
CDR3nt: TGTGCCACTACCGGGGGGAATGAAAAACTGTTTTTT
CDR3aa: CATTGGNEKLFF

j_gene: TRBJ1-5
len: 16
abundance: -
d_gene: TRBD1
v_gene: TRBV30
CDR3nt: TGTGCCTGGAGCCACTCCGGGACAGTCCCCAATCAGCCCCAGCATTTT
CDR3aa: CAWSHSGTVPNQPQHF

j_gene: TRBJ2-4
len: 17
abundance: -
d_gene: TRBD1
v_gene: TRBV9
CDR3nt: TGTGCCAGCAGCCCGACGCCCGGGACAGGGGGCGCGGGCATTCAGTACTTC
CDR3aa: CASSPTPGTGGAGIQYF

j_gene: TRBJ1-1
len: 14
abundance: -
d_gene: -
v_gene: TRBV19
CDR3nt: TGTGCCAGTAGTACGGGACGTGACGGGGCCGGGGCTTTCTTT
CDR3aa: CASSTGRDGAGAFF

j_gene: TRBJ1-1
len: 13
abundance: few
d_gene: -
v_gene: TRBV2
CDR3nt: TGTGCCAGCAGTGGACAGATGAACACTGAAGCTTTCTTT
CDR3aa: CASSGQMNTEAFF

j_gene: TRBJ1-5
len: 14
abundance: -
d_gene: -
v_gene: TRBV7-2
CDR3nt: TGTGCCAGCAGCTTAAAGGGGGGGAATCAGCCCCAGCATTTT
CDR3aa: CASSLKGGNQPQHF

j_gene: TRBJ1-1
len: 13
abundance: -
d_gene: -
v_gene: TRBV28
CDR3nt: TGTGCCAGCAGTTTATCGGGGTCCGGCGAAGCTTTCTTT
CDR3aa: CASSLSGSGEAFF

j_gene: TRBJ1-3
len: 15
abundance: -
d_gene: -
v_gene: TRBV19
CDR3nt: TGTGCCAGTACCTCTGCCGGGTTCCCAGAAAACACCATATATTTT
CDR3aa: CASTSAGFPENTIYF

j_gene: TRBJ1-1
len: 15
abundance: -
d_gene: TRBD1
v_gene: TRBV19
CDR3nt: TGTGCCAGTAGTTCCGCCGGGACAGGGGGCACTGAAGCTTTCTTT
CDR3aa: CASSSAGTGGTEAFF

j_gene: TRBJ1-4
len: 13
abundance: -
d_gene: -
v_gene: TRBV2
CDR3nt: TGTGCCAGCAGTGAGGAAACGGGAGAAAAACTGTTTTTT
CDR3aa: CASSEETGEKLFF

j_gene: TRBJ1-1
len: 12
abundance: -
d_gene: -
v_gene: TRBV3-1/TRBV3-2
CDR3nt: TGTGCCAGCAGCCCTCGGAACACTGAAGCTTTCTTT
CDR3aa: CASSPRNTEAFF

j_gene: TRBJ1-2
len: 15
abundance: few
d_gene: TRBD1
v_gene: TRBV19
CDR3nt: TGTGCCAGTAGTACGAACAGGGGGCGCGAAGAAGGCTACACCTTC
CDR3aa: CASSTNRGREEGYTF

j_gene: TRBJ2-3
len: 16
abundance: -
d_gene: TRBD1
v_gene: TRBV5-4
CDR3nt: TGTGCCAGCAGCTTGGGCGGACAGGGGGCAGGGGATACGCAGTATTTT
CDR3aa: CASSLGGQGAGDTQYF

j_gene: TRBJ2-1
len: 13
abundance: -
d_gene: -
v_gene: TRBV2
CDR3nt: TGTGCCAGCAGTACGCGGACTTGGGATGAGCAGTTCTTC
CDR3aa: CASSTRTWDEQFF

j_gene: TRBJ1-5
len: 14
abundance: -
d_gene: TRBD1
v_gene: TRBV19
CDR3nt: TGTGCCAGTAGTAAAGACAGGGGGAATCAGCCCCAGCATTTT
CDR3aa: CASSKDRGNQPQHF

j_gene: TRBJ1-1
len: 14
abundance: -
d_gene: -
v_gene: TRBV30
CDR3nt: TGTGCCTGGACCCTACGGGGAGTGAACACTGAAGCTTTCTTT
CDR3aa: CAWTLRGVNTEAFF

j_gene: TRBJ1-2
len: 14
abundance: -
d_gene: TRBD1
v_gene: TRBV15
CDR3nt: TGTGCCACCAGCAGGGACAGGACGGACTATGGCTACACCTTC
CDR3aa: CATSRDRTDYGYTF